This T cell receptor beta chain was identified in a study of blood T cell repertoires in COVID-19. Study in general: The origin of the acute and convalescent COVID-19 samples was the United States, Italy and Spain. T cells, B-cell-depleted T cells, or PBMCs provided the cDNA or gDNA that served as material.

In the source study's methods: It was from reference gene primer amplification that nucleated cell counts were estimated. Profiled with immunoSEQ multiplex PCR; TCRdb holds only in-frame clones, not every one. The DNA gave D and trimming, while V, J and clone size come from that table. The data contain fewer than 250,000 clones, 83% of them singletons. The germline V gene has CDR1 MDHEN and CDR2 SYDVKM. Trimming left V 11 bases short and J 0 bases short, with 16 bases between. This CDR3 is built from 14 residues. The sample was peripheral blood. The sequence derives from a man over 45 with active or convalescent COVID-19. The chain is built from TRBV28 and TRBJ1-1; D not resolved. Here the CDR3 DNA reads TGTGCCGCCCTTAGTGGGCAACTGAACACTGAAGCTTTCTTT. As protein: CAALSGQLNTEAFF.